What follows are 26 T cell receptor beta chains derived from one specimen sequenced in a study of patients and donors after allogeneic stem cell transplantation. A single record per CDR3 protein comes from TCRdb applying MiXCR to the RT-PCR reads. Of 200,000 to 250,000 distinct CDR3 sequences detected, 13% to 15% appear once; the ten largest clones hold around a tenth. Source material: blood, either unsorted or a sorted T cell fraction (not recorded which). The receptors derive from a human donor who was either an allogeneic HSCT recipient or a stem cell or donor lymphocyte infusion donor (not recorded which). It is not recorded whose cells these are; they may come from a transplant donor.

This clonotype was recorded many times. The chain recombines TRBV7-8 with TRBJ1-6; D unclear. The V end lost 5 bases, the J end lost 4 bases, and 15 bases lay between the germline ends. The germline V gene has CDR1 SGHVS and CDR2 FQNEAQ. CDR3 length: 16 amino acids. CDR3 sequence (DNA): TGTGCCAGCAGCCCGAGCGCCGGGCAGTATAATTCACCCCTCCACTTT. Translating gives CASSPSAGQYNSPLHF.

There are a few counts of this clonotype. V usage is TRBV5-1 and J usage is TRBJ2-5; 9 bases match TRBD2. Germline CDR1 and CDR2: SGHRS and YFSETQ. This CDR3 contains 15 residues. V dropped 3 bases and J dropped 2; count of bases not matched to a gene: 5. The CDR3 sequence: CASSWGTSRQETQYF. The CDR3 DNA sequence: TGCGCCAGCAGCTGGGGGACTAGCAGGCAAGAGACCCAGTACTTC.

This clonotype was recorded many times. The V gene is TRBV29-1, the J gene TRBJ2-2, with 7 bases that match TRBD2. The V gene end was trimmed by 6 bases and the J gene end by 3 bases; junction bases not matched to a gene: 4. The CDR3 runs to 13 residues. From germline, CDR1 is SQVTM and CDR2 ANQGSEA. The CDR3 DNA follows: TGCAGCGTGTTTGGGAGGGACACCGGGGAGCTGTTTTTT. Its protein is CSVFGRDTGELFF.

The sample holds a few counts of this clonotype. CDR3 sequence reads: CSARTSGYTDTQYF. In DNA, the CDR3 is TGCAGTGCGAGGACTAGCGGATACACAGATACGCAGTATTTT. The V gene is TRBV20-1, the J gene TRBJ2-3; TRBD2 agrees at 10 bases. This CDR3 spans 14 amino acids. Unmatched junction bases numbered 5, after V lost 6 bases and J lost 2 bases. Germline loops: CDR1 DFQATT, CDR2 SNEGSKA (reference sequence).

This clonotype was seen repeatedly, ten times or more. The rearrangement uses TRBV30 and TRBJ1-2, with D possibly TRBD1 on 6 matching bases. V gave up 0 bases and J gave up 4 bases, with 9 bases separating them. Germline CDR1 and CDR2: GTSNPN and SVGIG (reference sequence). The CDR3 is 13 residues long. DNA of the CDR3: TGTGCCTGGAGTGTATTGACAGGCTATGGCTACACCTTC. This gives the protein CAWSVLTGYGYTF.

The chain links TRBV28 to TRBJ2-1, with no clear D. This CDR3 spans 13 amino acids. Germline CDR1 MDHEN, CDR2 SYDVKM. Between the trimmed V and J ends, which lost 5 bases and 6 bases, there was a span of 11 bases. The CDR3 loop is CASSLPWPNEQFF. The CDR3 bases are TGTGCCAGCAGTCTCCCGTGGCCCAATGAGCAGTTCTTC. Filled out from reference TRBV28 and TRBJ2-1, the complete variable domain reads DVKVTQSSRYLVKRTGEKVFLECVQDMDHENMFWYRQDPGLGLRLIYFSYDVKMKEKGDIPEGYSVSREKKERFSLILESASTNQTSMYLCASSLPWPNEQFFGPGTRLTVL.

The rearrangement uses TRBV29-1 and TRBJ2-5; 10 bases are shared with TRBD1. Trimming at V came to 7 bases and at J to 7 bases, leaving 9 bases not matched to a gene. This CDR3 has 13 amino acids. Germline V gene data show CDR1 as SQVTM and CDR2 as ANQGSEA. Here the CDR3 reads CSAVGQGRGTQYF. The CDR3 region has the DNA TGCAGCGCCGTGGGACAGGGGCGCGGGACCCAGTACTTC. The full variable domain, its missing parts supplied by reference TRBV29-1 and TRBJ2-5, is SAVISQKPSRDICQRGTSLTIQCQVDSQVTMMFWYRQQPGQSLTLIATANQGSEATYESGFVIDKFPISRPNLTFSTLTVSNMSPEDSSIYLCSAVGQGRGTQYFGPGTRLLVL.

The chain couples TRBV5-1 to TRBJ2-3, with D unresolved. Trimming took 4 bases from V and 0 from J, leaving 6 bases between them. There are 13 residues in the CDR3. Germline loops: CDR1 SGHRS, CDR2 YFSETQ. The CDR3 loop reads CASSRTSTDTQYF. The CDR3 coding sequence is TGCGCCAGCAGCCGGACCAGCACAGATACGCAGTATTTT. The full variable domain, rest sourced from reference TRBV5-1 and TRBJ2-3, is KAGVTQTPRYLIKTRGQQVTLSCSPISGHRSVSWYQQTPGQGLQFLFEYFSETQRNKGNFPGRFSGRQFSNSRSEMNVSTLELGDSALYLCASSRTSTDTQYFGPGTRLTVL.

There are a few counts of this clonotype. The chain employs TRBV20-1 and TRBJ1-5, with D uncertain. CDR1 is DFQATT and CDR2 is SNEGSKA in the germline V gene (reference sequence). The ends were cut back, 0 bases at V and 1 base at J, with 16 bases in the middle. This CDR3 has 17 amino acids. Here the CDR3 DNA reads TGCAGTGCTAGAGATAGGGTTGGATCCTCAAGCAATCAGCCCCAGCATTTT. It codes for CSARDRVGSSSNQPQHF.

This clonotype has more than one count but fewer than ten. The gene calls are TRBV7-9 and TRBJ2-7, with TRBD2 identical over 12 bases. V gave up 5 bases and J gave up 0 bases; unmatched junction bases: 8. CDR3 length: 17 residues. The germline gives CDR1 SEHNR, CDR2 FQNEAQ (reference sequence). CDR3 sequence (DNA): TGTGCCAGCAGCGCAGAGGAACTAGCGGGAGGCTCCTACGAGCAGTACTTC. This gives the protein CASSAEELAGGSYEQYF.

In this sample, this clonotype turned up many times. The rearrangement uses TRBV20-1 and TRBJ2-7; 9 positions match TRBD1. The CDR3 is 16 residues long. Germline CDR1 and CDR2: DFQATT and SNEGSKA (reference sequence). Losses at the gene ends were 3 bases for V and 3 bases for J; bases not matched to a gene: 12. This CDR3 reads CSARQFSGTGNYEQYF. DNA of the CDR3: TGCAGTGCTAGGCAATTCAGTGGGACAGGGAACTACGAGCAGTACTTC.

The CDR3 here is CASRGSGDSPLHF. The CDR3 bases are TGTGCCAGCAGGGGAAGTGGGGACTCACCCCTCCACTTT. The rearrangement joins TRBV27 to TRBJ1-6, with a weak D call TRBD1 (5 bases). Germline V gives CDR1 MNHEY, CDR2 SMNVEV (reference sequence). V was trimmed by 6 bases and J by 10 bases, leaving 13 bases between them. This CDR3 region has 13 residues.

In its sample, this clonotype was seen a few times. The CDR3 spells CASNPAGELFF. DNA for the CDR3: TGTGCCAGCAATCCAGCGGGGGAGCTGTTTTTT. The chain couples TRBV6-1 to TRBJ2-2; D is unclear. Per germline, CDR1 MNHNS and CDR2 SASEGT. Trimming pared 7 bases from V and 8 bases from J, leaving 8 bases between. There are 11 residues in the CDR3.

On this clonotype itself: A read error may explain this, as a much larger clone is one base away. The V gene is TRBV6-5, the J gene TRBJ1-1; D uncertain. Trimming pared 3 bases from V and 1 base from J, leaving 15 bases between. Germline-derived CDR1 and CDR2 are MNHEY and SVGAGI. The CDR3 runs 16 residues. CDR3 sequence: CASSYLSVRPNTEAFF. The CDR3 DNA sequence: TGTGCCAGCAGTTATCTCTCTGTCAGGCCGAACACTGAAGCTTTCTTT.

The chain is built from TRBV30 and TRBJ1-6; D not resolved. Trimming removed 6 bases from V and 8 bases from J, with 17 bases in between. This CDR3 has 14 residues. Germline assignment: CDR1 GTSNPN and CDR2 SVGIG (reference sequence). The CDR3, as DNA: TGTGCCTGTAATTCCGGCCGCTTGGATTCACCCCTCCACTTT. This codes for CACNSGRLDSPLHF.

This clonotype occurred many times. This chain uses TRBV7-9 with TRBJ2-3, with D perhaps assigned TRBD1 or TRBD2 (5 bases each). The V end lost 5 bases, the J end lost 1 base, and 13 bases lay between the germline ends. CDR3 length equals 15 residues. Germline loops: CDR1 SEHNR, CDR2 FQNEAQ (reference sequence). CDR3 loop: CASSAARGGTDTQYF. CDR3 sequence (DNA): TGTGCCAGCAGCGCCGCTAGAGGGGGCACAGATACGCAGTATTTT.

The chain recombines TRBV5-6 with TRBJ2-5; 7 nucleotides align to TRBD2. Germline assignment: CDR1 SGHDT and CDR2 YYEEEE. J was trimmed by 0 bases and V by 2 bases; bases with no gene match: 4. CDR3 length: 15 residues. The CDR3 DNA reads TGTGCCAGCAGCTTTGGGACTACGCACCAAGAGACCCAGTACTTC. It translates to CASSFGTTHQETQYF.

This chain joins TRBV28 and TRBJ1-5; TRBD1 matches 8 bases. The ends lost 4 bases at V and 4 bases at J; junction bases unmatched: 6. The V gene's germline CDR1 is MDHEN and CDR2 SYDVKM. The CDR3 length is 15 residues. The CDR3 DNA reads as TGTGCCAGCAGTTCCCCGGACAGGGCGAATCAGCCCCAGCATTTT. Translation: CASSSPDRANQPQHF. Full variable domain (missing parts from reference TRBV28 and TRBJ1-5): DVKVTQSSRYLVKRTGEKVFLECVQDMDHENMFWYRQDPGLGLRLIYFSYDVKMKEKGDIPEGYSVSREKKERFSLILESASTNQTSMYLCASSSPDRANQPQHFGDGTRLSIL.

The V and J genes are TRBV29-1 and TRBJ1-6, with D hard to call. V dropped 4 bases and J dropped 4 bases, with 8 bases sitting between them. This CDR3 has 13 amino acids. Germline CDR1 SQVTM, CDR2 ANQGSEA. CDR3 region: CSVGVEYNSPLHF. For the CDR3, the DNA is TGCAGCGTTGGGGTGGAATATAATTCACCCCTCCACTTT. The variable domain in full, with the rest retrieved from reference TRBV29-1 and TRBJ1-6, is SAVISQKPSRDICQRGTSLTIQCQVDSQVTMMFWYRQQPGQSLTLIATANQGSEATYESGFVIDKFPISRPNLTFSTLTVSNMSPEDSSIYLCSVGVEYNSPLHFGNGTRLTVT.

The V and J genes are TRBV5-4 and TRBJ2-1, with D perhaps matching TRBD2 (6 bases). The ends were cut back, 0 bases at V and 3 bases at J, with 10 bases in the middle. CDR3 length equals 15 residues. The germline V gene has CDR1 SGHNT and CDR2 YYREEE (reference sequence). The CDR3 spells CASSLAPGDYNEQFF. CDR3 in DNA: TGTGCCAGCAGCTTGGCCCCGGGGGACTACAATGAGCAGTTCTTC. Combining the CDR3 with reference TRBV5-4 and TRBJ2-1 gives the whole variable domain ETGVTQSPTHLIKTRGQQVTLRCSSQSGHNTVSWYQQALGQGPQFIFQYYREEENGRGNFPPRFSGLQFPNYSSELNVNALELDDSALYLCASSLAPGDYNEQFFGPGTRLTVL.

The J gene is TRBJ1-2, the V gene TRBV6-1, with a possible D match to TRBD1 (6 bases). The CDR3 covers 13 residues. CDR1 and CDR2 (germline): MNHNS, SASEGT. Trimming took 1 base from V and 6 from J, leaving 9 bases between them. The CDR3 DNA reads TGTGCCAGCAGTGAAGGCAGGGGCAATGGCTACACCTTC. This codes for CASSEGRGNGYTF.

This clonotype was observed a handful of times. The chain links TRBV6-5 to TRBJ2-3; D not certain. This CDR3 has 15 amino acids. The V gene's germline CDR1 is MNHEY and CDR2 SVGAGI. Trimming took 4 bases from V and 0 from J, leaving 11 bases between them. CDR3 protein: CASSSIFTSTDTQYF. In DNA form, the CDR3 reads TGTGCCAGCAGTTCCATTTTCACTAGCACAGATACGCAGTATTTT.

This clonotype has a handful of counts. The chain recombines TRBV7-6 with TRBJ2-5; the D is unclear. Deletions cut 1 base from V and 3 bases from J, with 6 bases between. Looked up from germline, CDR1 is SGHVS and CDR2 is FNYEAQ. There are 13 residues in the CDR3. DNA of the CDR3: TGTGCCAGCAGCTTAGTGGAAAAAGAGACCCAGTACTTC. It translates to CASSLVEKETQYF.

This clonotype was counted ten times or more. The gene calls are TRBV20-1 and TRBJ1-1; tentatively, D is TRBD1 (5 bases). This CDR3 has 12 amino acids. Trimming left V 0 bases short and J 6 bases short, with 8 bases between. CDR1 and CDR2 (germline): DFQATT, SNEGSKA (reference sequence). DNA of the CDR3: TGCAGTGCTAGAGATTGGGGACCTGAAGCTTTCTTT. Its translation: CSARDWGPEAFF.

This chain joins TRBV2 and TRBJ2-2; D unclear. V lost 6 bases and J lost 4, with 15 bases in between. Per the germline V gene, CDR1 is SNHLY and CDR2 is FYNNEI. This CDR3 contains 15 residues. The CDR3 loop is CASRQTPGPTGELFF. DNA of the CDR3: TGTGCCAGCAGGCAGACCCCCGGGCCCACCGGGGAGCTGTTTTTT.

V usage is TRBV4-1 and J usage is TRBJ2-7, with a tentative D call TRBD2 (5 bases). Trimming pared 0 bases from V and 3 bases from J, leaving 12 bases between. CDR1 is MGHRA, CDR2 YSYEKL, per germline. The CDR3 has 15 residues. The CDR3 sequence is CASSQDSSEVYEQYF. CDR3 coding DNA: TGCGCCAGCAGCCAAGATTCCTCGGAGGTCTACGAGCAGTACTTC.